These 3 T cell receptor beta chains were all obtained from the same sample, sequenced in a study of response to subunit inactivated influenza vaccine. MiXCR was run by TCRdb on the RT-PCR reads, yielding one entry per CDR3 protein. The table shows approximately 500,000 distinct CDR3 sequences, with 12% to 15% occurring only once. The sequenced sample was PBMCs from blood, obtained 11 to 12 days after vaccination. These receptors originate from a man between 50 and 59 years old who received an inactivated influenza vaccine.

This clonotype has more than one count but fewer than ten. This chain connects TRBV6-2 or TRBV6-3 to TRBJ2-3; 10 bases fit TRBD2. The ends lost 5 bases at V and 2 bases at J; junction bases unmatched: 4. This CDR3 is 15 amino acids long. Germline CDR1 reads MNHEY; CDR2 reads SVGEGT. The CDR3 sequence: CASSRSGGTTDTQYF. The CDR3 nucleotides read TGTGCCAGCAGTCGTAGCGGGGGGACCACAGATACGCAGTATTTT.

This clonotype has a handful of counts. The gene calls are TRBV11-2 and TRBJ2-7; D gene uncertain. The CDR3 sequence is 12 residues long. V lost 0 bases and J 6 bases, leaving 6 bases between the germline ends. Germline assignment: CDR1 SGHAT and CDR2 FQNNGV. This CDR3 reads CASSLDLVEQYF. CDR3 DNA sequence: TGTGCCAGCAGCTTAGATCTAGTCGAGCAGTACTTC. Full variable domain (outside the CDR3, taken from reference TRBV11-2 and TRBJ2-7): EAGVAQSPRYKIIEKRQSVAFWCNPISGHATLYWYQQILGQGPKLLIQFQNNGVVDDSQLPKDRFSAERLKGVDSTLKIQPAKLEDSAVYLCASSLDLVEQYFGPGTRLTVT.

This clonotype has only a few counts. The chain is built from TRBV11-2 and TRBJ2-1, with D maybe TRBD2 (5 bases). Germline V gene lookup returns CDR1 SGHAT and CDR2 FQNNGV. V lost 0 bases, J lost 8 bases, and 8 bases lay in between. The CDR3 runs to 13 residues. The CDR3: CASSLELVHEQFF. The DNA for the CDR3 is TGTGCCAGCAGCTTAGAACTAGTCCATGAGCAGTTCTTC.